This T cell receptor (beta chain) was captured in a study of blood T cell repertoires in COVID-19. Here immunoSEQ multiplex PCR was the method, and the copy in TCRdb shows in-frame clones only, minus some. Among about 200,000 clones listed, roughly 83% were seen once. With 3 bases clipped from V and 7 bases from J, the junction kept 5 bases outside the gene matches. Per germline, CDR1 GTSNPN and CDR2 SVGIG (reference sequence). CDR3 length: 12 residues. The gene calls are TRBV30 and TRBJ1-1; 7 bases agree with TRBD1. The source material was peripheral blood. This receptor was obtained from a man aged 35 to 55 with acute or convalescent COVID-19. The CDR3 nucleotides read TGTGCCTGGAGCGCCCAGGGGGTTGAAGCTTTCTTT. Protein sequence: CAWSAQGVEAFF.